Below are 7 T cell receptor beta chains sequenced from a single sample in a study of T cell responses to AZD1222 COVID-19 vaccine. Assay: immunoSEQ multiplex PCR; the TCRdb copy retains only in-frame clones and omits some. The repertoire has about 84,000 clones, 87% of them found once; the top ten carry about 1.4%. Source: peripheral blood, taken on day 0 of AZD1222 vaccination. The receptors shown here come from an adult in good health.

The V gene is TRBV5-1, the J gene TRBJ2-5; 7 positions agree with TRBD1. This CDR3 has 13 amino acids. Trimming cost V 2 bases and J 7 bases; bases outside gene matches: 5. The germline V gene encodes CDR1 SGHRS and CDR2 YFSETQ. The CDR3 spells CASSFGSGGTQYF. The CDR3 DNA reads TGCGCCAGCAGCTTCGGCTCAGGGGGGACCCAGTACTTC.

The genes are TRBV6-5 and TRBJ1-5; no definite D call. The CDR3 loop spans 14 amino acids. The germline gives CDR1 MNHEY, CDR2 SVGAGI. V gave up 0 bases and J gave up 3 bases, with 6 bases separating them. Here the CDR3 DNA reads TGTGCCAGCAGTTACTCCTCTTCCAATCAGCCCCAGCATTTT. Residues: CASSYSSSNQPQHF.

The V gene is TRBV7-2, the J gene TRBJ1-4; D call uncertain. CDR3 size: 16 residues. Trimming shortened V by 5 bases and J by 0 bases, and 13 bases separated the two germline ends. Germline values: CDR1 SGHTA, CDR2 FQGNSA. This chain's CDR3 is CASSQNLAATNEKLFF. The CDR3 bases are TGTGCCAGCAGCCAAAATCTGGCTGCAACTAATGAAAAACTGTTTTTT.

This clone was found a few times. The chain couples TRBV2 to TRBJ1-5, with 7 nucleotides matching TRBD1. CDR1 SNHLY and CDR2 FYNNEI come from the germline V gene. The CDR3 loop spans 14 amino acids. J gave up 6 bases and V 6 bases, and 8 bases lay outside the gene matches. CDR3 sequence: CASSQNRGGQPQHF. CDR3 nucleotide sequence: TGTGCCAGCAGCCAAAACAGGGGAGGTCAGCCCCAGCATTTT. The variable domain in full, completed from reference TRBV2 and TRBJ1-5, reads EPEVTQTPSHQVTQMGQEVILRCVPISNHLYFYWYRQILGQKVEFLVSFYNNEISEKSEIFDDQFSVERPDGSNFTLKIRSTKLEDSAMYFCASSQNRGGQPQHFGDGTRLSIL.

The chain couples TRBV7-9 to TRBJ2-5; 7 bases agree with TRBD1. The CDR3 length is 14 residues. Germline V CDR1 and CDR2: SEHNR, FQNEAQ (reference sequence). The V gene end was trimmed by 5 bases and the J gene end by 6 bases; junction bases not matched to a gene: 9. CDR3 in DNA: TGTGCCAGCAGCCTATCGACAGGGAGCCAGACCCAGTACTTC. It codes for CASSLSTGSQTQYF.

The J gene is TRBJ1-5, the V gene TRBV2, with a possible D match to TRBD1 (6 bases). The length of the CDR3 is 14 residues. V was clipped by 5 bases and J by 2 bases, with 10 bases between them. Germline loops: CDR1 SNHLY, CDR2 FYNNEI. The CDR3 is CASSLGGGNQPQHF. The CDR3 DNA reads TGTGCCAGCAGTCTGGGGGGCGGCAATCAGCCCCAGCATTTT.

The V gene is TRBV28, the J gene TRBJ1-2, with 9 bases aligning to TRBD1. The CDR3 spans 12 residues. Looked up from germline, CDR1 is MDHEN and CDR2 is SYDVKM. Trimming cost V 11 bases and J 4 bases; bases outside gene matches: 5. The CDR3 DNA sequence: TGTGCCGCACAGGGGGCAGGCTATGGCTACACCTTC. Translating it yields CAAQGAGYGYTF.